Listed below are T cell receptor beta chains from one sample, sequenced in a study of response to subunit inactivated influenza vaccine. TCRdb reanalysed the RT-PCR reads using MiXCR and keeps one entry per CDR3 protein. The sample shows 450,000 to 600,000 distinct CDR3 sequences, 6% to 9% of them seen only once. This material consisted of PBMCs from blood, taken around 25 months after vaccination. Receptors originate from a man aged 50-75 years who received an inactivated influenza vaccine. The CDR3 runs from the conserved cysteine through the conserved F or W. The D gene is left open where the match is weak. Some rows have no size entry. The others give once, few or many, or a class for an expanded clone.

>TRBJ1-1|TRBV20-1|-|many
TGCAGTGCTAGAGATCTGGCCTGGGGGGTGAACACTGAAGCTTTCTTT
CSARDLAWGVNTEAFF
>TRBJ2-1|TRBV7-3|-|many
TGTGCCAGCAGCTCTCCCCTCCGATACGGGTGGGGGGTTGGGCAGTTCTTC
CASSSPLRYGWGVGQFF
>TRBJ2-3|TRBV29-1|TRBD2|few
TGCAGCGTCCTGACTAGCGGGAACACAGATACGCAGTATTTT
CSVLTSGNTDTQYF
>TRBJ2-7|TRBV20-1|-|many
TGCAGTGCCCCGGGGCAGTTCCGCTACGAGCAGTACTTC
CSAPGQFRYEQYF
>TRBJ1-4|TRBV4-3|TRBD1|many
TGCGCCAGCAGCCAATCCTCAGGACAGGGCCCTAATGAAAAACTGTTTTTT
CASSQSSGQGPNEKLFF
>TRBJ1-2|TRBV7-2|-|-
TGTGCCAGCAGCCTGCAAGGAGCACCTAACTATGGCTACACCTTC
CASSLQGAPNYGYTF
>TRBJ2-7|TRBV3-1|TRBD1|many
TGTGCCAGCAGCCCCTCGTACCGCGGGACAGGGGGCAACGAGCAGTACTTC
CASSPSYRGTGGNEQYF
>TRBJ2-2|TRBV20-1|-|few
TGCAGTGCTAGAGAGCCCTCCGGGGGGAACACCGGGGAGCTGTTTTTT
CSAREPSGGNTGELFF
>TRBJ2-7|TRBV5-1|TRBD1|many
TGCGCCAGCAGCTTGTCGACAGGGATCTACGAGCAGTACTTC
CASSLSTGIYEQYF
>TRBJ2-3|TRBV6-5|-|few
TGTGCCAGCAGTTACTCTGACTGGGGCTCGGATACGCAGTATTTT
CASSYSDWGSDTQYF
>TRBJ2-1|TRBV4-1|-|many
TGCGCCAGCAGCCACCCGACACAGGATGAGCAGTTCTTC
CASSHPTQDEQFF
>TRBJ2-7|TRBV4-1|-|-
TGCGCCAGCAGCCAGGGAAGTCTTAAGGGACCACGGGTAGAGCAGTACTTC
CASSQGSLKGPRVEQYF
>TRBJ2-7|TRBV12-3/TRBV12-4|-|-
TGTGCCAGCAGTTTGGACCAGGGGGGATTTTACGAGCAGTACTTC
CASSLDQGGFYEQYF
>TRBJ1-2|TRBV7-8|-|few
TGTGCCAGCAGCTTAATGGCAGGGAATCTTGGCTACACCTTC
CASSLMAGNLGYTF
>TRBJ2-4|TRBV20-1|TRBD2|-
TGCAGTGCCCATAGGACTAGCGGAGCCAAAAACATTCAGTACTTC
CSAHRTSGAKNIQYF
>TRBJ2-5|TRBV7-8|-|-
TGTGCCAGCAGCTTAGGCCAGACTTCGGAGACCCAGTACTTC
CASSLGQTSETQYF
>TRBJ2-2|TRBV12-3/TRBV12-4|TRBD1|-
TGTGCCAGCAGCACCGGGACAGGGACAACGAACACCGGGGAGCTGTTTTTT
CASSTGTGTTNTGELFF
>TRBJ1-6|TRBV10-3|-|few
TGTGCCATCAGTGACATTAATATTTCCCTTAATTCACCCCTCCACTTT
CAISDINISLNSPLHF
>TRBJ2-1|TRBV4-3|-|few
TGCGCCAGCAGCCAAGATGTAAGCTCATACAATGAGCAGTTCTTC
CASSQDVSSYNEQFF
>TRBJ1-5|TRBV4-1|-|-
TGCGCCAGCAGCCAAGATCCAAGTAATCAGCCCCAGCATTTT
CASSQDPSNQPQHF
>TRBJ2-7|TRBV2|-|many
TGTGCCAGCAGTTACCGACAGGAGCAGTACTTC
CASSYRQEQYF
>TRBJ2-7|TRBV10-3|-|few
TGTGCCATCAGTGATCCCCGGATTACCTACGAGCAGTACTTC
CAISDPRITYEQYF